What follows describes a single TCR beta chain. The antigen is not known. This entry comes from a study of blood T cells in healthy people across ages. Sample-barcoded 5' priming and a J-beta primer mix drove a second PCR of roughly 7 to 11 cycles. TCRdb analysed the 5' RACE reads with MiXCR anew, one entry per CDR3 protein. This table holds 1.5 million to 1.8 million distinct CDR3 sequences, roughly two fifths found once. V shed 1 base and J 6 bases; nucleotides not matched to a gene: 7. This CDR3 is built from 15 residues. The germline V gene has CDR1 DFQATT and CDR2 SNEGSKA (reference sequence). Study-wide points: Investigators viewed diversity estimates from one million T cells as underestimates, the study reported. The donors' CMV status was not determined, possibly confounding changes in expanded clonotypes. Bulk PBMC profiling left naive and antigen-experienced comparisons inconclusive.

PBMCs numbering at least 6.5 million were isolated per sample. The chain has TRBV20-1 and TRBJ2-7; 12 bases are a match to TRBD2. The sequenced sample was blood. This sequence originates from a woman under 30 in good health. The CDR3 loop is CSARARLAGDSEQYF. The DNA of the CDR3 is TGCAGTGCTAGAGCCAGACTAGCGGGAGACAGCGAGCAGTACTTC.